What follows are 27 T cell receptor beta chains derived from one specimen sequenced in a study of Ad26.COV2.S vaccination and SARS-CoV-2 variants. Repertoires were generated with immunoSEQ multiplex PCR, while TCRdb's copy carries only in-frame clones and drops some. This sample has fewer than 800,000 clones, with around 92% found just once. As for treatment: roughly 19 received Ad26.COV2.S at low or high dose, single or two shots; about 5 received placebo; per-sample allocation not given. Vaccine and placebo recipients were sampled on day 63 after the first injection. The sample was peripheral blood, taken in a trial of Ad26.COV2.S vaccine versus placebo. These receptor sequences come from a person between 18 and 59 years old who received the Ad26.COV2.S COVID-19 vaccine or a placebo.

V and J are TRBV6-1 and TRBJ2-5; TRBD2 aligns across 8 bases. This CDR3 is 16 amino acids long. Per germline, CDR1 MNHNS and CDR2 SASEGT. Trimming cost V 2 bases and J 5 bases; bases outside gene matches: 10. Written as DNA, the CDR3 is TGTGCCAGCAGTGAAAGGGGATTAGCGGGAAGCGAGACCCAGTACTTC. This sequence encodes CASSERGLAGSETQYF.

This clone was seen just once. The chain links TRBV27 to TRBJ1-2; a possible D gene is TRBD1 (6 bases). The CDR3 length is 15 residues. Germline assignment: CDR1 MNHEY and CDR2 SMNVEV (reference sequence). Trimming removed 5 bases from V and 1 base from J, with 14 bases in between. The CDR3 sequence is CASSRRGPFNYGYTF. For the CDR3, the DNA is TGTGCCAGCAGTCGCAGGGGCCCCTTTAACTATGGCTACACCTTC.

This chain links TRBV4-2 with TRBJ1-2; D perhaps matches TRBD1 (5 bases). The CDR3 loop spans 15 amino acids. The germline V gene encodes CDR1 LGHNA and CDR2 YNFKEQ. With 2 bases removed from V and 0 bases from J, the gap between germline ends came to 10 bases. This chain's CDR3 is CASSQLGTANYGYTF. DNA of the CDR3: TGTGCCAGCAGCCAATTGGGGACGGCTAACTATGGCTACACCTTC.

This clone appeared a single time. The rearrangement uses TRBV5-4 and TRBJ2-7; TRBD2 agrees at 9 bases. With 1 base clipped from V and 4 bases from J, the junction kept 6 bases outside the gene matches. Germline V CDR1 and CDR2: SGHNT, YYREEE (reference sequence). The CDR3 extends over 15 amino acids. CDR3 sequence: CASSLSSGSMYEQYF. CDR3 nucleotides: TGTGCCAGCAGCTTGAGTAGCGGGAGCATGTACGAGCAGTACTTC.

The chain joins TRBV19 to TRBJ1-1, with a weak D call TRBD1 (5 bases). This CDR3 comprises 15 residues. In germline, CDR1 is LNHDA, CDR2 SQIVND (reference sequence). V shed 3 bases and J shed 5 bases, with 16 bases lying between them. In DNA, the CDR3 is TGTGCCAGTAGTATCACCCAGGGAAGAAGGACTGAAGCTTTCTTT. Translating it yields CASSITQGRRTEAFF. The complete variable domain, with remaining parts taken from reference TRBV19 and TRBJ1-1, reads DGGITQSPKYLFRKEGQNVTLSCEQNLNHDAMYWYRQDPGQGLRLIYYSQIVNDFQKGDIAEGYSVSREKKESFPLTVTSAQKNPTAFYLCASSITQGRRTEAFFGQGTRLTVV.

This chain joins TRBV10-3 and TRBJ1-1; possible D gene TRBD1, 5 bases. This CDR3 spans 12 amino acids. V lost 7 bases, J lost 4 bases, and 10 bases lay in between. Per germline, CDR1 ENHRY and CDR2 SYGVKD. The CDR3 here is CAITGGGTEAFF. CDR3 in DNA: TGTGCCATCACTGGGGGTGGCACTGAAGCTTTCTTT.

V and J are TRBV6-5 and TRBJ1-1; the D gene is possibly TRBD1 (5 bases). CDR1 is MNHEY, CDR2 SVGAGI, per germline. V was shortened by 2 bases and J by 3 bases, with 10 bases between the two germline ends. The CDR3 extends over 14 amino acids. CDR3 sequence (DNA): TGTGCCAGCAGTTACGGGACGGGATACACTGAAGCTTTCTTT. Its translation is CASSYGTGYTEAFF.

V usage is TRBV19 and J usage is TRBJ1-1; D perhaps matches TRBD1 (6 bases). CDR1 and CDR2 (germline): LNHDA, SQIVND (reference sequence). The CDR3 is 13 amino acids. V lost 8 bases and J 6 bases, leaving 16 bases between the germline ends. The CDR3: CASRPQGIAEAFF. In DNA form, the CDR3 reads TGTGCCAGTCGACCTCAGGGGATAGCTGAAGCTTTCTTT.

The chain combines TRBV4-1 with TRBJ2-2; D possibly corresponds to TRBD2 (6 bases). The CDR3 is 15 residues long. Germline V gives CDR1 MGHRA, CDR2 YSYEKL. V was cut by 1 base and J by 5 bases, with 11 bases left in between. CDR3 residues: CASSQAGRGTGELFF. In DNA, the CDR3 is TGCGCCAGCAGCCAAGCGGGGCGGGGAACCGGGGAGCTGTTTTTT.

J is TRBJ2-7 and V is TRBV29-1; the D is unclear. This CDR3 is built from 11 residues. Looked up from germline, CDR1 is SQVTM and CDR2 is ANQGSEA. V lost 5 bases, J lost 0 bases, and 5 bases lay in between. The DNA of the CDR3 is TGCAGCGTTTGGGTCTCCTACGAGCAGTACTTC. Protein product: CSVWVSYEQYF.

The V and J genes are TRBV5-1 and TRBJ2-5; the match to TRBD1 covers 8 bases. The CDR3 is 13 amino acids. V trimming: 4 bases; J trimming: 7 bases; junction bases outside the gene matches: 6. The germline CDR1 and CDR2 sequences are SGHRS and YFSETQ. CDR3: CASSPDRAGTQYF. CDR3 in DNA: TGCGCCAGCAGCCCGGACAGGGCAGGGACCCAGTACTTC.

The chain joins TRBV10-1 to TRBJ2-5; 7 positions match TRBD2. Germline lookup yields CDR1 WNHNN and CDR2 SYGVQD (reference sequence). The CDR3 has 15 amino acids. J lost 1 base, V lost 4 bases, and 6 bases had no gene match. CDR3 DNA sequence: TGCGCCAGCAGTGGGGCGGGAGCAGGCCAAGAGACCCAGTACTTC. Amino acid sequence: CASSGAGAGQETQYF.

The chain links TRBV5-5 to TRBJ2-2; D uncertain. The CDR3 extends over 11 amino acids. The germline V and J ends were trimmed by 1 base and 9 bases, with 4 bases remaining between them. Germline-derived CDR1 and CDR2 are SGHKS and YYEKEE (reference sequence). The CDR3 sequence is CASSLSRELFF. CDR3 sequence (DNA): TGTGCCAGCAGCTTGAGCAGGGAGCTGTTTTTT.

This rearrangement joins TRBV6-2 or TRBV6-3 to TRBJ2-3, with D maybe TRBD2 (6 bases). V lost 2 bases and J lost 3, with 12 bases in between. There are 15 residues in the CDR3. Germline assignment: CDR1 MNHEY and CDR2 SVGEGT. CDR3 in amino acids: CASSYRVAATDTQYF. CDR3 DNA sequence: TGTGCCAGCAGTTACAGGGTAGCGGCAACAGATACGCAGTATTTT.

This chain joins TRBV7-9 and TRBJ1-4; 12 bases are shared with TRBD1. Trimming removed 5 bases from V and 8 bases from J; junction bases left unmatched: 6. The CDR3 loop spans 15 amino acids. Germline V lookup: CDR1 SEHNR, CDR2 FQNEAQ (reference sequence). The CDR3, as DNA: TGTGCCAGCAGCACCGGGACAGGGGGCCGGGAAAAACTGTTTTTT. Its translation: CASSTGTGGREKLFF.

The rearrangement joins TRBV15 to TRBJ1-5; D remains ambiguous. This CDR3 region has 13 residues. The germline V and J ends were trimmed by 0 bases and 5 bases, with 5 bases remaining between them. Germline values: CDR1 LNHNV, CDR2 YYDKDF (reference sequence). DNA for the CDR3: TGTGCCACCAGCAGAGATTTATATCAGCCCCAGCATTTT. It yields the protein CATSRDLYQPQHF.

Of note for this clone: Other nucleotide sequences from this sample produce the same CDR3. This chain connects TRBV7-2 to TRBJ2-7; D uncertain. Germline V gene data show CDR1 as SGHTA and CDR2 as FQGNSA. The CDR3 is 11 amino acids. Trimming stripped 5 bases from V and 10 bases from J, with 12 bases between. CDR3: CASSLQYEQYF. CDR3 coding DNA: TGTGCCAGCAGCCTTCAATATGAACAGTACTTC.

This clone was observed a handful of times. This chain uses TRBV6-5 with TRBJ1-3; 7 nucleotides align to TRBD1. CDR1 and CDR2 (germline): MNHEY, SVGAGI. After removal of 0 bases from V and 3 bases from J, the junction contained 2 bases not matched to a gene. There are 15 residues in the CDR3. The CDR3 sequence is CASSYSRQGGNTIYF. As DNA, the CDR3 is TGTGCCAGCAGTTACTCCAGACAGGGTGGAAACACCATATATTTT.

The chain carries TRBV6-2 or TRBV6-3 and TRBJ2-7; 9 nucleotides agree with TRBD2. The trim removed 7 bases at V and 9 bases at J, leaving 22 bases unmatched. In germline, CDR1 is MNHEY, CDR2 SVGEGT. This CDR3 is 17 amino acids long. The CDR3 spells CASTPRASGASLRGQYF. CDR3 sequence (DNA): TGTGCCAGCACCCCTAGGGCTAGCGGGGCTAGCCTACGCGGGCAGTACTTC.

The genes are TRBV7-9 and TRBJ2-7; maybe TRBD1 (6 bases). Trimming left V 3 bases short and J 2 bases short, with 11 bases between. The germline V gene encodes CDR1 SEHNR and CDR2 FQNEAQ (reference sequence). The CDR3 is made up of 14 amino acids. CDR3 nucleotides: TGTGCCAGCAGCTTGGACAGTATCCCCTACGAGCAGTACTTC. Encoded protein: CASSLDSIPYEQYF.

The V call is TRBV20-1, the J call TRBJ2-1; D is unclear. Trimming pared 3 bases from V and 8 bases from J, leaving 8 bases between. In germline, CDR1 is DFQATT, CDR2 SNEGSKA (reference sequence). The CDR3 covers 11 residues. In nucleotides, the CDR3 is TGCAGTGCTAGTGGAAGTTATGAGCAGTTCTTC. Protein sequence: CSASGSYEQFF.

The V gene is TRBV5-1, the J gene TRBJ2-3; a possible D gene is TRBD2 (6 bases). Germline loops: CDR1 SGHRS, CDR2 YFSETQ. V was cut by 2 bases and J by 1 base, with 11 bases left in between. The CDR3 loop spans 15 amino acids. CDR3 region: CASSLSGVGTDTQYF. As DNA, the CDR3 is TGCGCCAGCAGCTTATCGGGGGTGGGCACAGATACGCAGTATTTT.

The sample holds one count of this clone. V gene TRBV7-6 combines with J gene TRBJ2-2, with TRBD2 matching over 9 bases. The CDR3 length is 17 residues. Germline CDR1 and CDR2: SGHVS and FNYEAQ. Trimming took 2 bases from V and 7 from J; bases not matched to a gene: 11. CDR3 in amino acids: CASSLQGPGTSLGELFF. The CDR3 nucleotides read TGTGCCAGCAGCTTACAGGGGCCAGGGACTAGCCTCGGGGAGCTGTTTTTT. Complete variable domain (other parts from reference TRBV7-6 and TRBJ2-2): GAGVSQSPRYKVTKRGQDVALRCDPISGHVSLYWYRQALGQGPEFLTYFNYEAQQDKSGLPNDRFSAERPEGSISTLTIQRTEQRDSAMYRCASSLQGPGTSLGELFFGEGSRLTVL.

The rearrangement links TRBV24-1 to TRBJ2-3; D may be TRBD2 (5 bases). In germline, CDR1 is KGHDR, CDR2 SFDVKD. V shed 5 bases and J shed 3 bases, with 14 bases lying between them. CDR3 length equals 15 residues. CDR3 DNA sequence: TGTGCCACCAGTGCGCGGTCGGGGTATACAGATACGCAGTATTTT. Its translation: CATSARSGYTDTQYF.

The chain has TRBV4-2 and TRBJ2-3, with 10 bases matching TRBD2. The germline gives CDR1 LGHNA, CDR2 YNFKEQ. CDR3 length: 20 residues. Germline trimming cut 0 bases from V and 3 bases from J; bases unmatched to any gene: 15. The CDR3 DNA is TGTGCCAGCAGCCAAGATCCCCCAAGCGGGGGGGCCGGAGGGACAGATACGCAGTATTTT. It encodes CASSQDPPSGGAGGTDTQYF.

This sequence joins TRBV5-1 and TRBJ2-5; D not certain. This CDR3 region has 13 residues. V shed 1 base and J shed 3 bases, with 7 bases lying between them. Germline CDR1 is SGHRS and CDR2 is YFSETQ. CDR3 residues: CASSLLQEETQYF. The CDR3, as DNA: TGCGCCAGCAGCTTGTTGCAGGAAGAGACCCAGTACTTC.

The chain combines TRBV10-3 with TRBJ2-1, with D unresolved. CDR3 size: 13 residues. V was shortened by 0 bases and J by 10 bases, with 10 bases between the two germline ends. Looked up from germline, CDR1 is ENHRY and CDR2 is SYGVKD. The CDR3 sequence is CAISESNSQEQFF. CDR3 in DNA: TGTGCCATCAGTGAGTCGAACTCCCAGGAGCAGTTCTTC.